The sequence of this TCR beta chain was determined in a study of blood T cell repertoires in COVID-19 (dated by TCRdb to 2019 to 2021). With respect to the entire study: Collaborator samples came from the United States, Italy and Spain and covered acute and convalescent phases of COVID-19. Samples were obtained from the ongoing ImmuneRACE study (first 160 participants) and from about 1,300 subjects provided by 6 global collaborators. A freely available public database, intended as a resource for researchers studying the immune response to SARS-CoV-2, is where the repertoires were released. Subjects who had been exposed to COVID-19, were actively infected with it, or had recovered from it provided the deeply sampled blood TCRbeta repertoires that made up the dataset. Where HLA class I and class II types were available, the types were taken from metadata supplied by the sample provider, not from assay-based typing. The material from the prospective study consisted of cDNA or gDNA derived from T cells, B-cell-depleted T cells, or PBMCs. Nearly every sample came with metadata listing a de-identified subject ID, COVID-19 status, age in years and sex.

There are a few counts of this clone. Its antigen is currently not known. No qualities accompany the bases; no much larger clone lies one base away. Findings and caveats that apply to the study as a whole: The quantity of clinical and demographic metadata differed by source and by participant and was supplied without curation.

The germline V gene (reference sequence) sets CDR1 to MNHEY and CDR2 to SMNVEV. The junction shows trimming of 3 bases on V and 0 bases on J, plus 8 bases between the germline ends. There are 14 amino acids in the CDR3, from cysteine to phenylalanine inclusive. The CDR3 DNA has 42 bases and is translated from base 1. TCRbeta CDR3 regions were amplified from genomic DNA using the immunoSEQ Assay, a bias-controlled multiplex PCR. The authors' pipeline ran thus. The number of nucleated cells in each sample was estimated from the amplification of reference gene primers within the assay. To quantify the absolute abundance of each unique TCRbeta CDR3 rearrangement, sequence reads were collapsed and filtered. For each sample, productive Simpson clonality was calculated as the square root of Simpson's diversity index across productive rearrangements. TCRdb mirrors the immuneACCESS table, restricted to in-frame sequences. Some clones are absent from its copies; in checked studies, under half trace to an unresolved V gene, and the reason for the others is unknown. Clonal size and the V and J genes are those of that table, whereas D and trimming came from the DNA. The sample table lists about 55,000 clones, approximately 85% of them with a count of one. The ten top clones hold 12% of the sample.

Whole blood was collected in K2EDTA tubes by collaborating institutions according to the institutions' own protocols. For TCRbeta analysis, collaborators shipped samples in one of three forms: frozen whole blood, isolated PBMCs, or DNA extracted from either of those sample types. The specimen sequenced was peripheral blood. This sequence originates from a human donor in a cohort sampled during active COVID-19. The receptor chain draws on TRBV27 and TRBJ1-1, with the D gene call left open. The CDR3 corresponds to CASSLTGMNTEAFF. The bases are TGTGCCAGCAGTTTGACGGGGATGAACACTGAAGCTTTCTTT.